A single sample is the source of the 15 T cell receptor beta chains below, sequenced in a study of cytomegalovirus exposure and HLA in healthy donors. Primers: 60 Vbeta forward and 13 Jbeta reverse. Assay: immunoSEQ multiplex PCR; the TCRdb copy retains only in-frame clones and omits some. Of around 100,000 clones listed, 65% to 85% were seen once; the top ten hold roughly 2.5%. Sample: PBMCs. All receptors come from a young woman in good health and CMV-seronegative.

This sequence joins TRBV7-2 and TRBJ2-7; 11 nucleotides match TRBD2. The V and J ends lost 0 bases and 2 bases, in that order; junction bases with no gene match: 3. The CDR3 runs 16 residues. Germline assignment: CDR1 SGHTA and CDR2 FQGNSA. The CDR3 is CASSLAASGRTYEQYF. The CDR3 region has the DNA TGTGCCAGCAGCTTAGCGGCTAGCGGGAGGACCTACGAGCAGTACTTC.

This chain connects TRBV7-2 to TRBJ2-3, with D perhaps TRBD1 (6 bases). The CDR3 is 14 amino acids. Germline V gives CDR1 SGHTA, CDR2 FQGNSA. V was cut by 5 bases and J by 0 bases, with 9 bases left in between. CDR3 in amino acids: CASSEGHSTDTQYF. The CDR3 nucleotides are TGTGCCAGCAGCGAGGGACACAGCACAGATACGCAGTATTTT.

This rearrangement joins TRBV6-5 to TRBJ1-2; perhaps TRBD1 as D (6 bases). Trimming pared 6 bases from V and 6 bases from J, leaving 14 bases between. The CDR3 contains 13 residues. Germline CDR1 is MNHEY and CDR2 is SVGAGI. The CDR3: CASRRGRDDGYTF. DNA of the CDR3: TGTGCCAGCAGGAGGGGGAGGGATGATGGCTACACCTTC.

A few counts support this clone. The chain employs TRBV19 and TRBJ2-3; tentatively, D is TRBD1 (5 bases). With 5 bases removed from V and 1 base from J, the gap between germline ends came to 13 bases. This CDR3 has 15 amino acids. Per germline, CDR1 LNHDA and CDR2 SQIVND (reference sequence). Here the CDR3 reads CASSYRLGGTDTQYF. CDR3 nucleotides: TGTGCCAGTAGTTACAGGCTGGGCGGCACAGATACGCAGTATTTT.

The chain is built from TRBV15 and TRBJ2-2; TRBD1 matches at 8 bases. J was trimmed by 4 bases and V by 0 bases; bases with no gene match: 7. CDR1 is LNHNV, CDR2 YYDKDF, per germline (reference sequence). The CDR3 runs to 17 residues. The CDR3 coding sequence is TGTGCCACCAGCAGAGATATAGGACAGGGATTCACCGGGGAGCTGTTTTTT. It yields the protein CATSRDIGQGFTGELFF.

The chain joins TRBV7-2 to TRBJ2-7; TRBD1 agrees at 8 bases. After removal of 1 base from V and 2 bases from J, the junction contained 1 base not matched to a gene. The CDR3 runs 14 residues. Germline CDR1 SGHTA, CDR2 FQGNSA. In DNA, the CDR3 is TGTGCCAGCAGCTTAGGCAGGGGGCCCTACGAGCAGTACGTC. It yields the protein CASSLGRGPYEQYV.

V and J are TRBV2 and TRBJ1-3; D gene ambiguous. The CDR3 has 12 residues. The V gene lost 5 bases and the J gene lost 4 bases, with 6 bases spanning the gap. CDR1 and CDR2 from the germline V gene are SNHLY and FYNNEI. The CDR3 DNA sequence: TGTGCCAGCAGTCTTCAGGGAAACACCATATATTTT. Translated: CASSLQGNTIYF.

The chain uses TRBV7-2 and TRBJ1-1; D is unclear. The V and J ends lost 1 base and 6 bases respectively, with 3 bases between them. CDR1 and CDR2 from the germline V gene are SGHTA and FQGNSA. The CDR3 contains 11 residues. The CDR3 DNA follows: TGTGCCAGCAGCTTAGTCGCTGAAGCTTTCTTT. It encodes CASSLVAEAFF.

The CDR3 reads CASRGPVTAVSYEQYF. DNA of the CDR3: TGCGCCAGCAGGGGGCCGGTTACGGCAGTCTCCTACGAGCAGTACTTC. The chain combines TRBV5-1 with TRBJ2-7; tentative D call: TRBD1 (5 bases). Germline V CDR1 and CDR2: SGHRS, YFSETQ. V was trimmed by 5 bases and J by 0 bases, leaving 18 bases between them. The CDR3 spans 16 residues.

The chain has TRBV7-9 and TRBJ1-1, with a weak D call TRBD1 (6 bases). CDR3 length: 13 amino acids. CDR1 and CDR2 from the germline V gene are SEHNR and FQNEAQ (reference sequence). Deletions cut 3 bases from V and 3 bases from J, with 8 bases between. The CDR3 DNA reads as TGTGCCAGCAGCTTTAGGACAGACACTGAAGCTTTCTTT. Protein product: CASSFRTDTEAFF.

V gene TRBV10-3 combines with J gene TRBJ2-1; TRBD2 aligns across 7 bases. V shed 4 bases and J 7 bases; nucleotides not matched to a gene: 4. This CDR3 has 13 amino acids. The germline V gene encodes CDR1 ENHRY and CDR2 SYGVKD. CDR3 loop: CAISGLGGNEQFF. Written as DNA, the CDR3 is TGTGCCATCAGTGGTCTCGGGGGGAATGAGCAGTTCTTC.

This sequence joins TRBV7-2 and TRBJ1-5; 9 bases are shared with TRBD1. CDR3 length: 16 residues. Germline CDR1 is SGHTA and CDR2 is FQGNSA. After removal of 3 bases from V and 3 bases from J, the junction contained 6 bases not matched to a gene. CDR3 in DNA: TGTGCCAGCAGCTTTACCGGGACAGGGTTCAATCAGCCCCAGCATTTT. It translates to CASSFTGTGFNQPQHF.

V usage is TRBV27 and J usage is TRBJ1-1; D is ambiguous. Trimming left V 6 bases short and J 0 bases short, with 20 bases between. CDR1 is MNHEY, CDR2 SMNVEV, per germline (reference sequence). The length of the CDR3 is 17 residues. The CDR3 nucleotides read TGTGCCAGCAGCCACGACGGAATGGAGGGTCTGAACACTGAAGCTTTCTTT. As protein: CASSHDGMEGLNTEAFF.

V usage is TRBV6-6 and J usage is TRBJ1-2; the match to TRBD1 covers 8 bases. The CDR3 totals 16 residues. V was clipped by 0 bases and J by 3 bases; unmatched bases: 6. Germline lookup yields CDR1 MNHNY and CDR2 SVGAGI (reference sequence). The CDR3 is CASSYSGQEIDYGYTF. The CDR3 nucleotides are TGTGCCAGCAGTTACTCGGGACAGGAAATCGACTATGGCTACACCTTC.

This clone was found once. The chain combines TRBV29-1 with TRBJ1-1, with 12 nucleotides matching TRBD1. CDR1 is SQVTM and CDR2 is ANQGSEA in the germline V gene. The CDR3 covers 18 residues. V gave up 5 bases and J gave up 5 bases; unmatched junction bases: 18. CDR3: CSVQPPPGQGAIGTEAFF. The CDR3, as DNA: TGCAGCGTTCAACCGCCTCCGGGACAGGGGGCAATTGGGACTGAAGCTTTCTTT. The entire variable domain, with the rest obtained from reference TRBV29-1 and TRBJ1-1, is as follows: SAVISQKPSRDICQRGTSLTIQCQVDSQVTMMFWYRQQPGQSLTLIATANQGSEATYESGFVIDKFPISRPNLTFSTLTVSNMSPEDSSIYLCSVQPPPGQGAIGTEAFFGQGTRLTVV.